This entry lists 20 T cell receptor beta chains sequenced from one sample in a study of cytomegalovirus exposure and HLA in healthy donors. Both 60 Vbeta primers and 13 Jbeta primers went into the PCR. Sequenced by immunoSEQ multiplex PCR; TCRdb stores in-frame clones only, minus some. The sample contains roughly 150,000 clones, 60% to 80% of which appear only once. The specimen was PBMCs. The origin of the receptors is a male donor in good health and CMV-seronegative.

The genes are TRBV5-1 and TRBJ2-6, with no clear D. The CDR3 length is 16 residues. Deletions cut 4 bases from V and 0 bases from J, with 11 bases between. The V gene's germline CDR1 is SGHRS and CDR2 YFSETQ. The CDR3 nucleotides are TGCGCCAGCAGCGTGGACGTCTACTCTGGGGCCAACGTCCTGACTTTC. Protein sequence: CASSVDVYSGANVLTF.

This clone was recorded a few times. This sequence joins TRBV30 and TRBJ2-6, with D maybe TRBD2 (5 bases). The ends were cut back, 0 bases at V and 0 bases at J, with 15 bases in the middle. Per the germline V gene, CDR1 is GTSNPN and CDR2 is SVGIG (reference sequence). The length of the CDR3 is 18 residues. The CDR3 here is CAWSVLEGWASGANVLTF. The CDR3 DNA is TGTGCCTGGAGTGTACTTGAGGGTTGGGCCTCTGGGGCCAACGTCCTGACTTTC.

The V and J genes are TRBV7-8 and TRBJ2-1; D remains ambiguous. Germline V gives CDR1 SGHVS, CDR2 FQNEAQ. The ends were cut back, 0 bases at V and 3 bases at J, with 6 bases in the middle. The CDR3 contains 14 residues. The CDR3 sequence: CASSLAGRYNEQFF. The CDR3 DNA sequence: TGTGCCAGCAGCTTAGCGGGCCGCTACAATGAGCAGTTCTTC.

V gene TRBV25-1 combines with J gene TRBJ2-1, with 8 bases fitting TRBD2. The ends lost 3 bases at V and 0 bases at J; junction bases unmatched: 4. The CDR3 length is 16 residues. The V gene's germline CDR1 is MGHDK and CDR2 SYGVNS. The CDR3 sequence: CASSDLGGGSYNEQFF. The CDR3 DNA is TGTGCCAGCAGTGATCTCGGGGGGGGCTCCTACAATGAGCAGTTCTTC.

The chain couples TRBV6-4 to TRBJ1-1, with D possibly being TRBD1 (6 bases). CDR3 length equals 17 residues. The germline CDR1 and CDR2 sequences are MRHNA and SNTAGT. V was pared by 2 bases and J by 5 bases, with 21 bases between. For the CDR3, the DNA is TGTGCCAGCAGTGACACTCCTGGACAGACCTACGAGACTGAAGCTTTCTTT. Its protein is CASSDTPGQTYETEAFF.

The CDR3 DNA follows: TGTGCCATCAGTGAACCCCCCGGGAGAATTATCTCGAACACCGGGGAGCTGTTTTTT. Amino acids: CAISEPPGRIISNTGELFF. The chain has TRBV10-3 and TRBJ2-2; possible D gene TRBD2, 6 bases. V was shortened by 3 bases and J by 0 bases, with 20 bases between the two germline ends. There are 19 residues in the CDR3. Germline assignment: CDR1 ENHRY and CDR2 SYGVKD.

The chain carries TRBV5-6 and TRBJ2-3; 9 bases align to TRBD2. The CDR3 has 17 amino acids. Germline lookup yields CDR1 SGHDT and CDR2 YYEEEE. V dropped 0 bases and J dropped 4; count of bases not matched to a gene: 9. CDR3 protein: CASSLVGEAGGPDTQYF. The CDR3 DNA reads TGTGCCAGCAGCTTGGTAGGTGAAGCGGGGGGCCCAGATACGCAGTATTTT.

This chain joins TRBV7-9 and TRBJ2-1; no clear D. From germline, CDR1 is SEHNR and CDR2 FQNEAQ (reference sequence). V was cut by 5 bases and J by 0 bases, with 11 bases left in between. The CDR3 extends over 15 amino acids. CDR3 in amino acids: CASSPDKSSYNEQFF. The CDR3 DNA follows: TGTGCCAGCAGCCCCGACAAGAGCTCCTACAATGAGCAGTTCTTC. Full variable domain (rest looked up from reference TRBV7-9 and TRBJ2-1): DTGVSQNPRHKITKRGQNVTFRCDPISEHNRLYWYRQTLGQGPEFLTYFQNEAQLEKSRLLSDRFSAERPKGSFSTLEIQRTEQGDSAMYLCASSPDKSSYNEQFFGPGTRLTVL.

In nucleotides, the CDR3 is TGCGCCAGCAGCCAAGATCATTCAGAGGTTGAAGCTTTCTTT. Amino acid sequence: CASSQDHSEVEAFF. The chain joins TRBV4-3 to TRBJ1-1; no firm D call. Germline V CDR1 and CDR2: LGHNA, YSLEER. Trimming pared 0 bases from V and 7 bases from J, leaving 12 bases between. The length of the CDR3 is 14 residues.

V gene TRBV2 combines with J gene TRBJ2-5; D perhaps matches TRBD2 (5 bases). Deletions cut 8 bases from V and 0 bases from J, with 7 bases between. The CDR3 extends over 12 amino acids. Germline-derived CDR1 and CDR2 are SNHLY and FYNNEI. CDR3 DNA: TGTGCCAGCGACGGGAACCAAGAGACCCAGTACTTC. Amino acids: CASDGNQETQYF. Combining the CDR3 with reference TRBV2 and TRBJ2-5 gives the whole variable domain EPEVTQTPSHQVTQMGQEVILRCVPISNHLYFYWYRQILGQKVEFLVSFYNNEISEKSEIFDDQFSVERPDGSNFTLKIRSTKLEDSAMYFCASDGNQETQYFGPGTRLLVL.

CDR3 coding DNA: TGCGCCAGCAGCTTCGGCAGGGTCGAAGAGACCCAGTACTTC. This codes for CASSFGRVEETQYF. The rearrangement joins TRBV5-1 to TRBJ2-5; weak D call: TRBD1 (5 bases). The V end was cut by 2 bases, the J end by 3 bases, with 11 bases between. The CDR3 runs to 14 residues. Germline lookup yields CDR1 SGHRS and CDR2 YFSETQ. Full variable domain (rest looked up from reference TRBV5-1 and TRBJ2-5): KAGVTQTPRYLIKTRGQQVTLSCSPISGHRSVSWYQQTPGQGLQFLFEYFSETQRNKGNFPGRFSGRQFSNSRSEMNVSTLELGDSALYLCASSFGRVEETQYFGPGTRLLVL.

The gene calls are TRBV5-6 and TRBJ2-6; a possible D gene is TRBD1 (6 bases). The CDR3 is 18 amino acids. Germline-derived CDR1 and CDR2 are SGHDT and YYEEEE. Trimming removed 4 bases from V and 2 bases from J, with 19 bases in between. CDR3 in DNA: TGTGCCAGCAGCGGGGAGACAGGCCGTGGGGCTGGGGCCAACGTCCTGACTTTC. Its translation: CASSGETGRGAGANVLTF. Based on the CDR3 plus reference TRBV5-6 and TRBJ2-6, the full variable domain is DAGVTQSPTHLIKTRGQQVTLRCSPKSGHDTVSWYQQALGQGPQFIFQYYEEEERQRGNFPDRFSGHQFPNYSSELNVNALLLGDSALYLCASSGETGRGAGANVLTFGAGSRLTVL.

J is TRBJ2-1 and V is TRBV27; 11 nucleotides agree with TRBD2. Trimming at V came to 4 bases and at J to 3 bases, leaving 5 bases not matched to a gene. This CDR3 has 16 amino acids. Germline lookup yields CDR1 MNHEY and CDR2 SMNVEV (reference sequence). CDR3 DNA sequence: TGTGCCAGCAGTTCCCGGACTAGCGGGTTCTACAATGAGCAGTTCTTC. Its translation is CASSSRTSGFYNEQFF.

This clone was counted only a few times. The rearrangement joins TRBV25-1 to TRBJ2-7; TRBD1 aligns across 7 bases. CDR1 is MGHDK, CDR2 SYGVNS, per germline. V trimming: 9 bases; J trimming: 2 bases; junction bases outside the gene matches: 7. This CDR3 has 13 amino acids. The CDR3 DNA reads as TGTGCCAGTAAACAGGGGCCCGCCTACGAGCAGTACTTC. Protein product: CASKQGPAYEQYF.

This clone was observed a few times. The V and J genes are TRBV7-8 and TRBJ1-2; possible D gene TRBD1, 5 bases. CDR3 length: 15 amino acids. V shed 0 bases and J shed 2 bases, with 10 bases lying between them. The germline V gene encodes CDR1 SGHVS and CDR2 FQNEAQ. The CDR3 DNA reads as TGTGCCAGCAGCTTAGCGGGCAGGGCCAACTATGGCTACACCTTC. Protein sequence: CASSLAGRANYGYTF.

V and J are TRBV11-3 and TRBJ2-1; D not certain. Germline V gene data show CDR1 as SGHNT and CDR2 as YENEEA. This CDR3 contains 16 residues. Between the trimmed V and J ends, which lost 5 bases and 5 bases, there was a span of 19 bases. The DNA for the CDR3 is TGTGCCAGCAGCCCAACTATAGCAGCTCGACACAATGAGCAGTTCTTC. Its translation is CASSPTIAARHNEQFF.

This clone was detected only a few times. The rearrangement joins TRBV19 to TRBJ1-1, with D possibly matching TRBD1 (6 bases). The germline V gene has CDR1 LNHDA and CDR2 SQIVND (reference sequence). Trimming removed 3 bases at V and 4 bases at J, with 12 bases between. This CDR3 is 14 amino acids long. This CDR3 reads CASSILLRGTEAFF. CDR3 DNA sequence: TGTGCCAGTAGTATCTTGCTCAGGGGCACTGAAGCTTTCTTT.

The chain is built from TRBV6-5 and TRBJ2-7, with D tentatively TRBD2 (8 bases). V was trimmed by 6 bases and J by 6 bases, leaving 18 bases between them. CDR1 is MNHEY, CDR2 SVGAGI, per germline. This CDR3 contains 14 residues. The CDR3 nucleotides read TGTGCCAGCAGCCGGGAGGGGGCTAAGGCCGAGCAGTACTTC. It translates to CASSREGAKAEQYF.

The J gene is TRBJ1-2, the V gene TRBV7-9, with TRBD1 matching 7 bases. J was trimmed by 8 bases and V by 5 bases; bases with no gene match: 11. The germline CDR1 and CDR2 sequences are SEHNR and FQNEAQ (reference sequence). The CDR3 has 14 amino acids. This CDR3 is CASSETDRTRGYTF. The DNA for the CDR3 is TGTGCCAGCAGCGAAACGGACAGGACCCGAGGCTACACCTTC.

The count of this clone is one. V usage is TRBV5-1 and J usage is TRBJ2-1; 13 bases agree with TRBD2. The CDR3 is 18 residues long. Losses at the gene ends were 3 bases for V and 4 bases for J; bases not matched to a gene: 10. Germline V CDR1 and CDR2: SGHRS, YFSETQ. The CDR3 DNA is TGCGCCAGCAGCTCGTTCCCCGGACTAGCGGGAGCTTACAATGAGCAGTTCTTC. Translating gives CASSSFPGLAGAYNEQFF.